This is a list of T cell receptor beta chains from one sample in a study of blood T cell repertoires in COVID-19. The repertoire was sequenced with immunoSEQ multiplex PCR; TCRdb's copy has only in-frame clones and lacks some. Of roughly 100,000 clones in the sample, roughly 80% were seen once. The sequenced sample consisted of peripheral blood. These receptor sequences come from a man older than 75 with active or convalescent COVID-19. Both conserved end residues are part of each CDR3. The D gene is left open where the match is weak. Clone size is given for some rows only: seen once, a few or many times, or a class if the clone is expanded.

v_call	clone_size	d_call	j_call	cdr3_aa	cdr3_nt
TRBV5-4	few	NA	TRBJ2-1	CASTPGSGINNEQFF	TGTGCCAGCACCCCTGGGAGCGGAATAAACAATGAGCAGTTCTTC
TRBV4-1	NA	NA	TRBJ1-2	CASSQDPGITHYGYTF	TGCGCCAGCAGCCAGGACCCCGGGATTACCCACTATGGCTACACCTTC
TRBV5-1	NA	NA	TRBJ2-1	CASRPGTVNEQFF	TGCGCCAGCAGACCTGGGACTGTCAATGAGCAGTTCTTC
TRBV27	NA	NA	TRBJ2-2	CASSFGGFTGELFF	TGTGCCAGCAGTTTCGGGGGTTTCACCGGGGAGCTGTTTTTT
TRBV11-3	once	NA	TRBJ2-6	CASSAGGDPGANVLTF	TGTGCCAGCAGCGCCGGCGGGGATCCTGGGGCCAACGTCCTGACTTTC
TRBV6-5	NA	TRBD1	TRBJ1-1	CASQTGGDTTLKAFF	TGTGCCAGCCAAACAGGGGGCGATACAACACTGAAAGCTTTCTTT
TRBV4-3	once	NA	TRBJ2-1	CASSQAPSYNEQFF	TGCGCCAGCAGCCAAGCTCCTAGCTACAATGAGCAGTTCTTC
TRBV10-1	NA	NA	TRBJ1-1	CASSGAYEAFF	TGCGCCAGCAGTGGGGCTTATGAAGCTTTCTTT
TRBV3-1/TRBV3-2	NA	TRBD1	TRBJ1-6	CASSQDLGQGPLHF	TGTGCCAGCAGCCAAGATCTCGGACAGGGACCCCTCCACTTT
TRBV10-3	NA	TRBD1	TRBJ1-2	CATRDRGLPTDYGYTF	TGTGCCACAAGGGACAGGGGGCTTCCTACCGACTATGGCTACACCTTC
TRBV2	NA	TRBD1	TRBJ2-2	CASLRDREIGELFF	TGTGCCAGCCTCCGGGACAGGGAAATCGGGGAGCTGTTTTTT
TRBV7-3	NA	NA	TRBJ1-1	CASSLWAGDEAFF	TGTGCCAGCAGCTTATGGGCAGGGGATGAAGCTTTCTTT
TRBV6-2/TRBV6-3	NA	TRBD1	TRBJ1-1	CASSRGTGPEAFF	TGTGCCAGCAGTCGCGGGACAGGGCCTGAAGCTTTCTTT
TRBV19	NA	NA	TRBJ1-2	CASRQDTSNYGYTF	TGTGCCAGTCGGCAGGACACCTCGAACTATGGCTACACCTTC
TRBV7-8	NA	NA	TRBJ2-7	CASSLGTVDYEQYF	TGTGCCAGCAGCTTAGGGACAGTGGATTACGAGCAGTACTTC
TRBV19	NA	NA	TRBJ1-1	CASSIPGLNTEAFF	TGTGCCAGTAGTATACCAGGGCTTAACACTGAAGCTTTCTTT
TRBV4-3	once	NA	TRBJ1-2	CASSQHKDRPRGYTF	TGCGCCAGCAGCCAACATAAAGACAGGCCCAGGGGCTACACCTTC
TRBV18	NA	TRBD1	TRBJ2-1	CASSPLDREYNEQFF	TGTGCCAGCTCACCACTGGACAGGGAATACAATGAGCAGTTCTTC
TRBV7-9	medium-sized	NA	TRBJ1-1	CASSLGRGDEAFF	TGTGCCAGCAGCTTAGGCCGGGGGGATGAAGCTTTCTTT
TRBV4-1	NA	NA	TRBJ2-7	CASSQDEGETQYF	TGCGCCAGCAGCCAAGATGAGGGAGAAACACAGTACTTC
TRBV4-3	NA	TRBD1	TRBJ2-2	CASSQVYRGTGELFF	TGCGCCAGCAGCCAAGTATACAGGGGGACCGGGGAGCTGTTTTTT
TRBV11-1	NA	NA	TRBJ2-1	CASSEGRRGYNEQFF	TGTGCCAGCAGCGAGGGACGTAGGGGGTACAATGAGCAGTTCTTC
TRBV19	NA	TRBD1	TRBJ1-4	CASSIPSGTGYEKLFF	TGTGCCAGTAGTATCCCCTCCGGGACAGGGTACGAAAAACTGTTTTTT
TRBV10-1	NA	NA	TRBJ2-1	CASSERGTIQFF	TGCGCCAGCAGTGAGAGGGGGACCATTCAATTCTTC
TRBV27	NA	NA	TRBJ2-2	CASSSIAGELFF	TGTGCCAGCAGTTCGATAGCCGGGGAGCTGTTTTTT
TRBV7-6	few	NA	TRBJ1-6	CASSSYSVDNSPLHF	TGTGCCAGCAGCTCGTACAGTGTTGATAATTCACCCCTCCACTTT
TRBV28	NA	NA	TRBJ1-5	CASGSLRGRSNQPQHF	TGTGCCAGCGGGTCCCTTCGGGGTAGAAGCAATCAGCCCCAGCATTTT
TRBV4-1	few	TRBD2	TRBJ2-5	CASSQDNFLAGHQETQYF	TGCGCCAGCAGCCAAGATAATTTCCTAGCGGGGCACCAAGAGACCCAGTACTTC
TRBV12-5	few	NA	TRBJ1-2	CASGSEAVGAYGYTF	TGTGCTAGTGGTTCCGAAGCGGTGGGGGCCTATGGCTACACCTTC
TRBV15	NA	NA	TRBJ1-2	CATSRGGHNYGYTF	TGTGCCACCAGCAGAGGAGGACACAACTATGGCTACACCTTC
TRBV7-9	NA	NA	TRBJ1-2	CASSPSGVYGYTF	TGTGCCAGCAGCCCCTCAGGGGTTTATGGCTACACCTTC
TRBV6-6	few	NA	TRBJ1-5	CASSPSPTNAPNQPQHF	TGTGCCAGCAGTCCTTCCCCCACAAACGCCCCGAATCAGCCCCAGCATTTT
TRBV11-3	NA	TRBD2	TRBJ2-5	CASSKTTRGGETQYF	TGTGCCAGCAGCAAGACTACCCGGGGGGGGGAGACCCAGTACTTC
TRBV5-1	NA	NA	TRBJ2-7	CASSLEQGRGSYEQYF	TGCGCCAGCAGCTTGGAGCAGGGGCGCGGCTCCTACGAGCAGTACTTC
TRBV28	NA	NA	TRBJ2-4	CACLDTSRAVKYF	TGTGCATGCCTGGACACGTCACGGGCGGTCAAGTACTTC
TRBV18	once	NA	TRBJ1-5	CASSPAALEPQHF	TGTGCCAGCTCACCAGCGGCTCTGGAGCCCCAGCATTTT
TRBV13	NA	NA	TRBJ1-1	CASSPGRAPNTEAFF	TGTGCCAGCAGCCCAGGGAGGGCCCCGAACACTGAAGCTTTCTTT
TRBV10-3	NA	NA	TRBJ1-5	CAISERGGISNQPQHF	TGTGCCATCAGTGAAAGGGGGGGCATTAGCAATCAGCCCCAGCATTTT
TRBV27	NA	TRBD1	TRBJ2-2	CASSTRTPTGRFRAGELFF	TGTGCCAGCAGTACCCGAACCCCGACAGGGCGGTTTAGAGCCGGGGAGCTGTTTTTT
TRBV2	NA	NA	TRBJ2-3	CASRGAGASTDTQYF	TGTGCCTCCCGGGGGGCGGGGGCTAGCACAGATACGCAGTATTTT
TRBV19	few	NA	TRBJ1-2	CATMRGGADYGYTF	TGTGCCACCATGAGGGGGGGCGCGGACTATGGCTACACCTTC
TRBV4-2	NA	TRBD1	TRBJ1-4	CASSQVTPSPGGEKLFF	TGTGCCAGCAGCCAAGTTACACCGTCTCCAGGGGGCGAAAAACTGTTTTTT
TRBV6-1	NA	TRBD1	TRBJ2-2	CASSEGTGETGELFF	TGTGCCAGCAGTGAGGGGACAGGGGAGACCGGGGAGCTGTTTTTT
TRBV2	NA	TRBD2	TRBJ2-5	CASSPGLAGGAETQYF	TGTGCCAGCTCACCGGGACTAGCGGGGGGAGCAGAGACCCAGTACTTC
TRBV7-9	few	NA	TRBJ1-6	CASSSTGVSSPLHF	TGTGCCAGCAGCTCTACAGGAGTCTCTTCACCCCTCCACTTT
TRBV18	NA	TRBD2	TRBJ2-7	CASSPPGGGEYEQYF	TGTGCCAGCTCACCACCAGGCGGGGGTGAGTACGAGCAGTACTTC
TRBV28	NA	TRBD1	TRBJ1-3	CASSRQGASGNTIYF	TGTGCCAGCAGCCGACAGGGAGCCTCTGGAAACACCATATATTTT
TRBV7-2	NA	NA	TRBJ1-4	CASSLGAGEKLFF	TGTGCCAGCAGCTTGGGGGCGGGCGAAAAACTGTTTTTT
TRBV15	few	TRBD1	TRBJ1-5	CATSKDRGLGQPQHF	TGTGCCACCAGCAAGGACAGGGGGCTCGGGCAGCCCCAGCATTTT
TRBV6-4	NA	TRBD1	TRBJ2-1	CASSTFRQGGNEQFF	TGTGCCAGCAGTACCTTCCGACAGGGTGGGAATGAGCAGTTCTTC
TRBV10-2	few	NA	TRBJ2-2	CASSEPWPQATGELFF	TGCGCCAGCAGTGAGCCGTGGCCTCAGGCCACCGGGGAGCTGTTTTTT
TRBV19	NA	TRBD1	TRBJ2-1	CANQPGQGPRQQFF	TGTGCCAACCAGCCGGGACAGGGCCCTAGGCAGCAGTTCTTC
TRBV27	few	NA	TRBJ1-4	CASSSWKVAQGGAGNEKLFF	TGTGCCAGCAGTTCTTGGAAAGTGGCACAGGGTGGGGCAGGTAATGAAAAACTGTTTTTT
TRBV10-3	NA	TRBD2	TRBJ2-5	CATETSGLKTQYF	TGTGCCACGGAGACTAGCGGGTTAAAGACCCAGTACTTC
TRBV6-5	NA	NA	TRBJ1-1	CASRPPASAEAFF	TGTGCCAGCCGGCCTCCAGCGTCCGCTGAAGCTTTCTTT